This is a list of T cell receptor beta chains from one sample in a study of blood T cell repertoires in COVID-19. Some clones are missing from TCRdb's copy, which holds only in-frame ones; the method was immunoSEQ multiplex PCR. The data show approximately 87,000 clones, with roughly 80% seen just once and 15% to 17% held by the top ten. The sequencing sample was made of peripheral blood. The receptors here all came from a woman of 80 years or more with acute or convalescent COVID-19. The CDR3 runs from the conserved cysteine through the conserved F or W. A D gene is named only where the DNA matches it firmly. Size tells how often a clone was seen (once, few, many) or the class of an expanded clone, and some rows leave it out.

TRBJ1-5	TRBV2	TRBD1	-	CASRGDRGAQPQHF	TGTGCCAGCAGAGGCGACAGGGGGGCTCAGCCCCAGCATTTT
TRBJ2-4	TRBV7-2	-	-	CASSSSVLGKNIQYF	TGTGCCAGCAGCTCTAGCGTCCTGGGAAAAAACATTCAGTACTTC
TRBJ2-2	TRBV5-4	TRBD1	-	CASGLDRVRSGELFF	TGTGCCAGCGGGCTAGACAGGGTGCGATCCGGGGAGCTGTTTTTT
TRBJ2-3	TRBV2	TRBD2	-	CASVAGGFSTDTQYF	TGTGCCTCCGTAGCGGGGGGCTTTAGCACAGATACGCAGTATTTT
TRBJ1-1	TRBV18	TRBD1	-	CASSPETGAGTEAFF	TGTGCCAGCTCACCTGAGACAGGGGCGGGCACTGAAGCTTTCTTT
TRBJ2-2	TRBV6-2/TRBV6-3	TRBD2	-	CAGSYSTSGVTAGELFF	TGTGCCGGCAGTTACTCGACTAGCGGGGTCACGGCAGGGGAGCTGTTTTTT
TRBJ1-1	TRBV27	-	-	CASSRQDTEAFF	TGTGCCAGCAGTCGACAGGACACTGAAGCTTTCTTT
TRBJ2-2	TRBV6-5	TRBD1	-	CASSRQGVNTGELFF	TGTGCCAGCAGTAGACAGGGAGTAAACACCGGGGAGCTGTTTTTT
TRBJ1-2	TRBV7-2	-	-	CASSLGWGGYGYTF	TGTGCCAGCAGCTTAGGTTGGGGCGGCTATGGCTACACCTTC
TRBJ2-1	TRBV6-5	-	-	CASTPTAYNEQFF	TGTGCCAGCACCCCGACTGCTTACAATGAGCAGTTCTTC
TRBJ1-2	TRBV2	-	few	CASLPGADGYTF	TGTGCCAGCCTTCCGGGAGCGGATGGCTACACCTTC
TRBJ2-7	TRBV24-1	-	-	CATSEDGGSYEQYF	TGTGCCACCAGTGAGGACGGGGGATCCTACGAGCAGTACTTC
TRBJ2-4	TRBV6-1	TRBD1	few	CASSDLTGYKNIQYF	TGTGCCAGCAGTGATCTGACAGGGTACAAAAACATTCAGTACTTC
TRBJ1-5	TRBV2	-	-	CASSESRDNQPQHF	TGTGCCAGCAGTGAAAGCAGGGATAATCAGCCCCAGCATTTT
TRBJ1-1	TRBV27	-	-	CASRRGAWAFF	TGTGCCAGCCGCCGGGGGGCGTGGGCTTTCTTT
TRBJ1-2	TRBV28	TRBD1	few	CASSPLGQGLGYGYTF	TGTGCCAGCAGTCCCCTGGGACAGGGCCTCGGCTATGGCTACACCTTC